This is a list of T cell receptor beta chains from one sample in a study of PD-L1 blockade in urothelial cancer. Produced via immunoSEQ multiplex PCR; TCRdb's table is partial and in-frame only. Among tens of thousands of clones listed, 85% to 90% were seen once. Specimen: PBMCs, collected around atezolizumab (anti-PD-L1) treatment. The receptor source for this set is a man in his 60s with urothelial cancer. Each CDR3 is given with its conserved first and last residue. Rows may omit the clone size; those that give it use once, few, many or a size class.

V,length,J,size,CDR3
TRBV6-1,15,TRBJ2-1,-,CASSGTPQRYNEQFF
TRBV6-5,13,TRBJ1-1,-,CASTMKGVRWAFF
TRBV30,12,TRBJ2-7,once,CAWSWHRGEQYF
TRBV2,13,TRBJ2-5,once,CASSGQIQETQYF
TRBV2,13,TRBJ1-2,-,CASRALRAYGYTF
TRBV2,12,TRBJ2-7,-,CASWTGRYEQYF
TRBV19,14,TRBJ1-1,-,CASSGRQGMAEAFF
TRBV11-2,17,TRBJ2-1,-,CASSATSGGGRGNEQFF
TRBV19,15,TRBJ2-7,-,CASSISRAPDSEQYF
TRBV9,15,TRBJ2-2,few,CASSVGTSNTGELFF
TRBV6-1,14,TRBJ2-2,-,CASSITADAGELFF
TRBV5-1,19,TRBJ2-6,-,CASSTPGNRPSSGANVLTF
TRBV27,15,TRBJ2-1,-,CASSPEGRNYNEQFF
TRBV5-1,19,TRBJ1-4,-,CASSLATGTSGPLGEKLFF
TRBV19,14,TRBJ1-2,few,CASPPEGVNYGYTF
TRBV19,14,TRBJ2-2,-,CASSKGLNTGELFF
TRBV6-5,15,TRBJ2-5,-,CASSYSRVGSETQYF
TRBV28,13,TRBJ1-2,few,CASRHGTGYGYTF
TRBV5-4,17,TRBJ1-1,few,CASSPGQGRISNTEAFF
TRBV14,19,TRBJ2-7,-,CASSQVVGGTSGDSYEQYF
TRBV30,14,TRBJ1-6,-,CAWRTGQLNSPLHF
TRBV19,13,TRBJ1-4,-,CANSIQGNEKLFF
TRBV4-3,16,TRBJ2-7,-,CASSQGWGAHGLEQYF
TRBV7-9,15,TRBJ1-1,-,CASSLVGGRNTEAFF
TRBV28,15,TRBJ2-5,-,CASSLWGQGRETQYF
TRBV6-6,14,TRBJ2-1,-,CASRRRENNNEQFF
TRBV4-1,19,TRBJ2-6,-,CASSRQGRGEFRGANVLTF
TRBV6-1,11,TRBJ2-7,-,CASSEGRGQYF
TRBV19,15,TRBJ2-2,-,CASSNPQGSNGELFF
TRBV19,13,TRBJ1-3,few,CASSDRVGNTIYF
TRBV4-1,16,TRBJ2-7,-,CASSLQGQGNSYEQYF
TRBV14,19,TRBJ2-5,-,CASSRTGTSGTWNQETQYF
TRBV4-3,17,TRBJ2-7,-,CASSQDLSGLSTYEQYF
TRBV21-1,12,TRBJ2-5,-,CASSKQGETQYF